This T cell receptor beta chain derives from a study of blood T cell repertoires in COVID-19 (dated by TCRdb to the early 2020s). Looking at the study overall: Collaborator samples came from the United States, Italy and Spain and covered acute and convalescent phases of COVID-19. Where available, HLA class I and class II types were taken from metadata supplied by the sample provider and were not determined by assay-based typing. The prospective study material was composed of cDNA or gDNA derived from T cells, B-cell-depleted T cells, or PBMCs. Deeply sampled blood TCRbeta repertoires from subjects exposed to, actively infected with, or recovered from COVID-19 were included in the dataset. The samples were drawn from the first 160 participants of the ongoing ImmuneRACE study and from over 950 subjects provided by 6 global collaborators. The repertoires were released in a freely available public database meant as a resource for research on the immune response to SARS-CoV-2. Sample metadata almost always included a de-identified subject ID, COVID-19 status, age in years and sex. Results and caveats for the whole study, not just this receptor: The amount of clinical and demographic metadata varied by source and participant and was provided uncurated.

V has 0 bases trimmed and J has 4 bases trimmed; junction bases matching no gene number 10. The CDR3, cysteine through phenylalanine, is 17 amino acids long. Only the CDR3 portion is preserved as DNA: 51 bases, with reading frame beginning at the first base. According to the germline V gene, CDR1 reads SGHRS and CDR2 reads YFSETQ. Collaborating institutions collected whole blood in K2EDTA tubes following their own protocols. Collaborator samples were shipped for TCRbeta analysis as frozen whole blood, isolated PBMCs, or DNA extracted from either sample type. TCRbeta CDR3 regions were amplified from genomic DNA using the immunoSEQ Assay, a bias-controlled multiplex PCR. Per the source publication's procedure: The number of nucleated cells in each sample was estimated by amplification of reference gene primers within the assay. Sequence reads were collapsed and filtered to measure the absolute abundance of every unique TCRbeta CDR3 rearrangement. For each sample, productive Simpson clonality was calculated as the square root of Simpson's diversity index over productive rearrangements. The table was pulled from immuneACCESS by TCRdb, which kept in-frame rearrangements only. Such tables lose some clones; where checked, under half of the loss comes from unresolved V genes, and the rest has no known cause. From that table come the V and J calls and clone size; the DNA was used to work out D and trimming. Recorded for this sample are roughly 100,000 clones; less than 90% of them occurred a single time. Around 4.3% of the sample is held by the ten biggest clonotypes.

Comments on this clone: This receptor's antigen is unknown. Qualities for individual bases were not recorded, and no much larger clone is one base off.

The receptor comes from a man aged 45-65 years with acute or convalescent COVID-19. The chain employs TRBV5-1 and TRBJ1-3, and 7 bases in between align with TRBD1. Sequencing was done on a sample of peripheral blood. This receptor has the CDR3 CASSLAGAGGVGNTIYF. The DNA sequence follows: TGCGCCAGCAGCTTGGCCGGGGCAGGGGGTGTCGGAAACACCATATATTTT.